Shown below are 14 T cell receptor beta chains from a single sample sequenced in a study of cytomegalovirus exposure and HLA in healthy donors. Use of 60 Vbeta and 13 Jbeta primers characterized the PCR. Assay: immunoSEQ multiplex PCR; the TCRdb copy retains only in-frame clones and omits some. The data hold roughly 120,000 clones, with 70% to 85% observed a single time. Sequences were obtained from PBMCs. The receptor source for this set is a woman younger than 35 in good health and CMV-seronegative.

This clone was observed a handful of times. This chain links TRBV27 with TRBJ2-6, with D perhaps TRBD1 (5 bases). V lost 5 bases and J 0 bases, leaving 14 bases between the germline ends. Per the germline V gene, CDR1 is MNHEY and CDR2 is SMNVEV (reference sequence). The CDR3 is 17 amino acids. This CDR3 reads CASSRQTASSGANVLTF. For the CDR3, the DNA is TGTGCCAGCAGTCGACAGACAGCGAGCTCTGGGGCCAACGTCCTGACTTTC.

A remark on this clone: Other DNA variants within this sample encode the same CDR3. This chain links TRBV28 with TRBJ2-5, with TRBD2 matching 12 bases. Germline CDR1 and CDR2: MDHEN and SYDVKM. This CDR3 comprises 15 residues. The J segment lost 2 bases and the V segment lost 2 bases, leaving 0 bases of the junction unmatched. The CDR3 DNA is TGTGCCAGCAGTTTAACTAGCGGGGGGCAAGAGACCCAGTACTTC. It yields the protein CASSLTSGGQETQYF.

The V call is TRBV6-1, the J call TRBJ1-5, with 11 positions matching TRBD1. The CDR3 sequence is 14 residues long. Unmatched junction bases numbered 2, after V lost 4 bases and J lost 6 bases. Germline CDR1 MNHNS, CDR2 SASEGT. The CDR3 nucleotides are TGTGCCAGCAGTGGGGGACAGGGGGGTCAGCCCCAGCATTTT. Translation: CASSGGQGGQPQHF.

The gene calls are TRBV7-9 and TRBJ2-2; 7 nucleotides match TRBD1. The CDR3 is 16 residues long. V shed 5 bases, J shed 0 bases, and the junction held 6 bases outside the gene matches. Germline V lookup: CDR1 SEHNR, CDR2 FQNEAQ (reference sequence). The CDR3 nucleotides read TGTGCCAGCAGCCGACTGGGACAGACGAACACCGGGGAGCTGTTTTTT. It codes for CASSRLGQTNTGELFF.

The chain links TRBV6-4 to TRBJ2-3, with D tentatively TRBD2 (6 bases). Germline CDR1 is MRHNA and CDR2 is SNTAGT. Trimming left V 0 bases short and J 0 bases short, with 7 bases between. The CDR3 consists of 15 residues. The CDR3 DNA is TGTGCCAGCAGTGACTCACTAGCTAGCACAGATACGCAGTATTTT. As protein: CASSDSLASTDTQYF.

In this sample, this clone turned up a few times. The V call is TRBV5-8, the J call TRBJ2-3; 7 bases align to TRBD2. V was pared by 4 bases and J by 2 bases, with 10 bases of the junction left unmatched. CDR1 is SGHTS, CDR2 YDEGEE, per germline. The CDR3 extends over 16 amino acids. CDR3 bases: TGTGCCAGCAGCGACGTCCTAGCGGAATTCACAGATACGCAGTATTTT. This encodes CASSDVLAEFTDTQYF.

The chain links TRBV6-5 to TRBJ1-2; 7 nucleotides line up with TRBD1. J was trimmed by 8 bases and V by 0 bases; bases with no gene match: 6. From germline, CDR1 is MNHEY and CDR2 SVGAGI. This CDR3 has 14 amino acids. The CDR3 spells CASSYSSRGTGYTF. The CDR3 nucleotides are TGTGCCAGCAGTTACTCGTCCAGGGGGACGGGCTACACCTTC.

This clone was counted only a few times. J is TRBJ1-2 and V is TRBV7-9; a weak D match, TRBD1 (6 bases). Germline V gene sequence: CDR1 SEHNR, CDR2 FQNEAQ (reference sequence). The V and J ends lost 5 bases and 4 bases respectively, with 17 bases between them. The CDR3 extends over 15 amino acids. CDR3 coding DNA: TGTGCCAGCAGCGCGTCAGGGGTTCCGAGCTATGGCTACACCTTC. It yields the protein CASSASGVPSYGYTF.

The rearrangement joins TRBV6-4 to TRBJ2-2; D is possibly TRBD1 (5 bases). V was pared by 0 bases and J by 6 bases, with 14 bases between. This CDR3 is built from 16 residues. In germline, CDR1 is MRHNA, CDR2 SNTAGT. CDR3 loop: CASSDSSARVAGELFF. The CDR3 DNA is TGTGCCAGCAGTGACTCCTCCGCCAGGGTCGCCGGGGAGCTGTTTTTT.

The V gene is TRBV11-3, the J gene TRBJ2-1; 7 bases are shared with TRBD2. The trim removed 1 base at V and 5 bases at J, leaving 5 bases unmatched. This CDR3 spans 15 amino acids. Germline lookup yields CDR1 SGHNT and CDR2 YENEEA. The CDR3 sequence: CASSLVGDYDNEQFF. In DNA, the CDR3 is TGTGCCAGCAGCTTAGTCGGGGACTATGACAATGAGCAGTTCTTC.

The chain combines TRBV10-2 with TRBJ1-4; D perhaps matches TRBD1 (6 bases). The CDR3 is 12 residues long. Germline loops: CDR1 WSHSY, CDR2 SAAADI. The germline V and J ends were trimmed by 4 bases and 8 bases, with 8 bases remaining between them. CDR3 coding DNA: TGCGCCAGCAGTGGGGGGCGAGAAAAACTGTTTTTT. As protein: CASSGGREKLFF.

The chain joins TRBV19 to TRBJ1-1; TRBD1 aligns across 11 bases. CDR3 length: 16 amino acids. The germline V gene encodes CDR1 LNHDA and CDR2 SQIVND (reference sequence). Trimming removed 5 bases from V and 1 base from J; junction bases left unmatched: 6. CDR3 region: CASSLGQGARNTEAFF. The CDR3 nucleotides read TGTGCCAGTAGTTTAGGACAGGGGGCGAGGAACACTGAAGCTTTCTTT.

In nucleotides, the CDR3 is TGTGCCAGCAGTGGGCTAGCGGGCGACAATGAGCAGTTCTTC. This gives the protein CASSGLAGDNEQFF. The chain has TRBV6-1 and TRBJ2-1; 8 bases line up with TRBD2. After removal of 4 bases from V and 5 bases from J, the junction contained 4 bases not matched to a gene. This CDR3 contains 14 residues. Per the germline V gene, CDR1 is MNHNS and CDR2 is SASEGT.

This chain links TRBV20-1 with TRBJ2-3; D possibly corresponds to TRBD2 (6 bases). Germline V gene data show CDR1 as DFQATT and CDR2 as SNEGSKA (reference sequence). The CDR3 consists of 11 residues. The CDR3 loop is CRAGPTDTQYF. CDR3 nucleotide sequence: TGCAGAGCGGGCCCCACAGATACGCAGTATTTT.